The clone carrying this TCR beta chain was seen only a few times. This entry comes from a study of T-cell memory formation after mild COVID-19. TCRdb used MiXCR to reprocess the 5' RACE reads, holding one entry per CDR3 protein. Of 29,000 or so distinct CDR3 sequences listed, 15% to 20% are singletons. The CDR3 loop spans 14 amino acids. Per germline, CDR1 MNHNS and CDR2 SASEGT. V gave up 7 bases and J gave up 5 bases, with 16 bases separating them. This sequence was found in an adult who had mild COVID-19 (a few samples of this study predate the infection). Cell type and time point are not known. Sequenced input: PBMCs or a T cell subset sorted from them (not recorded which). The rearrangement links TRBV6-1 to TRBJ2-3; weak D call: TRBD1 (7 bases). The CDR3 region has the DNA TGTGCCAGCATCGAAGGAGGGGGCGTAGATACGCAGTATTTT. Translation: CASIEGGGVDTQYF.